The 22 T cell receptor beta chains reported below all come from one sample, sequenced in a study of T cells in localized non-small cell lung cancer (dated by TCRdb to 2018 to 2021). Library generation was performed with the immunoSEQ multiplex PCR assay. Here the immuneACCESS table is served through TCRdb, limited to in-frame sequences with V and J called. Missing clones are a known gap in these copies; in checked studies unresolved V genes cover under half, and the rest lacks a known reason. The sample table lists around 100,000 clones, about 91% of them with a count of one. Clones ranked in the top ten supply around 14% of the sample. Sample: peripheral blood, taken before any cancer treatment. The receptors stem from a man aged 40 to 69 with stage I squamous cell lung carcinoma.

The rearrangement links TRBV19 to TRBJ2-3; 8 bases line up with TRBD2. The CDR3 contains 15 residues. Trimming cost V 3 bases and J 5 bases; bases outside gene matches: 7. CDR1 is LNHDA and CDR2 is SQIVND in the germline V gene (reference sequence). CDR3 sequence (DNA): TGTGCCAGTAGTATCCGGCGGGGGGTAGGAGATACGCAGTATTTT. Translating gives CASSIRRGVGDTQYF.

The CDR3 is CASQVDRAGEQFF. The CDR3 region has the DNA TGCGCCAGTCAGGTGGACAGGGCAGGTGAGCAGTTCTTC. The chain combines TRBV5-1 with TRBJ2-1, with TRBD1 matching 8 bases. Germline V gives CDR1 SGHRS, CDR2 YFSETQ. The CDR3 extends over 13 amino acids. J gave up 9 bases and V 8 bases, and 10 bases lay outside the gene matches.

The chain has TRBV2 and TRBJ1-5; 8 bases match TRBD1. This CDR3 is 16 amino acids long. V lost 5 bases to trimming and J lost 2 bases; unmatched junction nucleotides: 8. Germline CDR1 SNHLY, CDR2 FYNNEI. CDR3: CASSPRTGKGNQPQHF. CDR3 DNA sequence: TGTGCCAGCAGTCCTAGGACAGGGAAGGGCAATCAGCCCCAGCATTTT. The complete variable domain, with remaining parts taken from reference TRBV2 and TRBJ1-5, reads EPEVTQTPSHQVTQMGQEVILRCVPISNHLYFYWYRQILGQKVEFLVSFYNNEISEKSEIFDDQFSVERPDGSNFTLKIRSTKLEDSAMYFCASSPRTGKGNQPQHFGDGTRLSIL.

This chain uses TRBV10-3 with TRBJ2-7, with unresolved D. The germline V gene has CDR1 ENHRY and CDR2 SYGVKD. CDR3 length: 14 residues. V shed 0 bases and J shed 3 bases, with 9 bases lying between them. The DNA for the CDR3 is TGTGCCATCAGTGAGTCGGCAGGAATCTACGAGCAGTACTTC. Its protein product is CAISESAGIYEQYF.

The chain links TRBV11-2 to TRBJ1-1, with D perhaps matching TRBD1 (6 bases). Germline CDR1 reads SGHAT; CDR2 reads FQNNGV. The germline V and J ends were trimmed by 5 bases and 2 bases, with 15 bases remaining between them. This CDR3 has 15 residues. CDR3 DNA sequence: TGTGCCAGCAGCCGCGCAGGACAGATTAACACTGAAGCTTTCTTT. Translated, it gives CASSRAGQINTEAFF.

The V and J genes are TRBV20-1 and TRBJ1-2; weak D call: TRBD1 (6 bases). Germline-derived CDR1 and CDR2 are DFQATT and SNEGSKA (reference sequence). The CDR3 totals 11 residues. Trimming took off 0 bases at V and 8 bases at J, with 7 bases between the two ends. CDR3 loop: CSAREGAGYTF. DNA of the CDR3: TGCAGTGCTAGAGAGGGGGCCGGCTACACCTTC.

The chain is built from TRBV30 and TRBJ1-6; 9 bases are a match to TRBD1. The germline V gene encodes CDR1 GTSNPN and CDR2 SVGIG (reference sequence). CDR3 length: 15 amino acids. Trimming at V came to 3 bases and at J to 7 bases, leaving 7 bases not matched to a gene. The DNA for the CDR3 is TGTGCCTGGAGCCGAAGAGGGACAGGGAATTCACCCCTCCACTTT. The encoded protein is CAWSRRGTGNSPLHF.

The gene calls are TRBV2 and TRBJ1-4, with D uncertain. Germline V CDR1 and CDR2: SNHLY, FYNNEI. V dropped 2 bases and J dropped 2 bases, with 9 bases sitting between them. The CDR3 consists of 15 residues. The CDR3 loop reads CASSERQATNEKLFF. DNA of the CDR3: TGTGCCAGCAGTGAACGGCAGGCGACTAATGAAAAACTGTTTTTT. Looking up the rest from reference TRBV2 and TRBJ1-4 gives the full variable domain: EPEVTQTPSHQVTQMGQEVILRCVPISNHLYFYWYRQILGQKVEFLVSFYNNEISEKSEIFDDQFSVERPDGSNFTLKIRSTKLEDSAMYFCASSERQATNEKLFFGSGTQLSVL.

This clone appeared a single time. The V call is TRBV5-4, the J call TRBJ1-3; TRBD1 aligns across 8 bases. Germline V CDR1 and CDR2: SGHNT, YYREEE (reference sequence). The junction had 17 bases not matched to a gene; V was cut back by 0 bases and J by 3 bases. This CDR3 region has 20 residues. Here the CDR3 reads CASSLESGRVPGGGGNTIYF. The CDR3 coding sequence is TGTGCCAGCAGCTTGGAAAGTGGGCGCGTTCCAGGGGGCGGTGGAAACACCATATATTTT.

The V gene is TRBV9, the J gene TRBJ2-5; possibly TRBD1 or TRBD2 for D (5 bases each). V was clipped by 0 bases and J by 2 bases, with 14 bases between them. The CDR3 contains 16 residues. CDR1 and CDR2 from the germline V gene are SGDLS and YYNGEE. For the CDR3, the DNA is TGTGCCAGCAGCGTAGAGGGGAGTCCGTTTCAAGAGACCCAGTACTTC. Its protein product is CASSVEGSPFQETQYF.

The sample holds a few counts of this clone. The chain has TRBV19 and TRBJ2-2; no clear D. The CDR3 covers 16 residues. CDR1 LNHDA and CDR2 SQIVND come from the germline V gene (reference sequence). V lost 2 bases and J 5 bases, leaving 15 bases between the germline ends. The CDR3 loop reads CASSIRSGRNTGELFF. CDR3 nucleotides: TGTGCCAGTAGTATAAGATCCGGGCGTAATACCGGGGAGCTGTTTTTT.

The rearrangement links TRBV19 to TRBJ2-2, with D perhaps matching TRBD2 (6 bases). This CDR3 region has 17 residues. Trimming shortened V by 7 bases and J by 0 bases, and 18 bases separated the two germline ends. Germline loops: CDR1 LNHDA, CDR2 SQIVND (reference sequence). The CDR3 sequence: CASISGVGPANTGELFF. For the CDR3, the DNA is TGTGCCAGTATTTCGGGGGTCGGTCCAGCGAACACCGGGGAGCTGTTTTTT. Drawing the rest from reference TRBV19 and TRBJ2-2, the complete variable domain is DGGITQSPKYLFRKEGQNVTLSCEQNLNHDAMYWYRQDPGQGLRLIYYSQIVNDFQKGDIAEGYSVSREKKESFPLTVTSAQKNPTAFYLCASISGVGPANTGELFFGEGSRLTVL.

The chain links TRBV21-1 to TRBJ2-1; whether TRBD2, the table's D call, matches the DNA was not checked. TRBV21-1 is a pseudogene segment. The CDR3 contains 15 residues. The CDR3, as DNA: TGTGCCAGCAAAGAAACACTCCTCGGATCGGAGGAGCAGTTCTTC. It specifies CASKETLLGSEEQFF.

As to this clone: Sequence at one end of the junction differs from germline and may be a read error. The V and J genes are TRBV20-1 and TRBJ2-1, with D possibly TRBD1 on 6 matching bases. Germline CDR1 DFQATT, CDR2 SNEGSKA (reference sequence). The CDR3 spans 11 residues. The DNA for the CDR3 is TGCAGTGCTAGAGATCGGACAGAAGGGCTCTTC. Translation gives CSARDRTEGLF.

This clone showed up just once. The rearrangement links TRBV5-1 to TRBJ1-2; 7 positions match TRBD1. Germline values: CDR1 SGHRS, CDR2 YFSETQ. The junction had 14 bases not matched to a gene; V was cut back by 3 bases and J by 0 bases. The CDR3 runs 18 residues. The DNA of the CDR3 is TGCGCCAGCAGCTCCCCACCGGGACAGCTACTAGCTAACTATGGCTACACCTTC. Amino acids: CASSSPPGQLLANYGYTF.

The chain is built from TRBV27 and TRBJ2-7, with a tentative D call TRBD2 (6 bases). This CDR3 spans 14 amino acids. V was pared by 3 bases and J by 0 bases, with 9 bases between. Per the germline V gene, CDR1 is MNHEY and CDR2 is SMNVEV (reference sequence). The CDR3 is CASSFWGDSYEQYF. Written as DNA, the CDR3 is TGTGCCAGCAGTTTTTGGGGGGACTCCTACGAGCAGTACTTC.

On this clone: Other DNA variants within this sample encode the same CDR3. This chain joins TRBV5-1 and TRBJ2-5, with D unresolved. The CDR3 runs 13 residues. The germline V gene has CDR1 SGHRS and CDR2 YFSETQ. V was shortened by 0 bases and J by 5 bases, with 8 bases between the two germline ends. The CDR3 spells CASSLATTETQYF. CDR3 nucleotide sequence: TGCGCCAGCAGCTTGGCCACAACCGAGACCCAGTACTTC.

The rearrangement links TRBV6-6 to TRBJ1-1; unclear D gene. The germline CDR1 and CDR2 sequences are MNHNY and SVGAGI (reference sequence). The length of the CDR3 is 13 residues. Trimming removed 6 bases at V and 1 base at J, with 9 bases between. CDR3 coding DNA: TGTGCCAGCAGAGGCGCCCAGAACACTGAAGCTTTCTTT. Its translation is CASRGAQNTEAFF.

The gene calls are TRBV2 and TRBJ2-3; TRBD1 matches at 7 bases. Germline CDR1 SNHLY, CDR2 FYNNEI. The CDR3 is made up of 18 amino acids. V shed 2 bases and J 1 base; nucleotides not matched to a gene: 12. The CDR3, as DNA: TGTGCCAGCAGTGAACTAGGGGGCGCAGGTCTACGCACAGATACGCAGTATTTT. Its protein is CASSELGGAGLRTDTQYF.

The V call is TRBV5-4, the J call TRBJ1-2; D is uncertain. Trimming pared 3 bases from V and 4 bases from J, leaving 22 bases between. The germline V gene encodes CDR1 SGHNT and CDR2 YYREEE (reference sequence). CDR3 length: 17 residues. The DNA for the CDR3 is TGTGCCAGCAGCTCGTTAGGGTCCGGACCCATAGGCTATGGCTACACCTTC. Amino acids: CASSSLGSGPIGYGYTF.

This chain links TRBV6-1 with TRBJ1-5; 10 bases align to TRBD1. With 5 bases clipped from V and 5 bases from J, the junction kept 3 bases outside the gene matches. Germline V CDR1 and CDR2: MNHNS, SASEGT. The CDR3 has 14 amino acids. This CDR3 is CASSLGQGDQPQHF. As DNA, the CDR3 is TGTGCCAGCAGTTTAGGACAGGGGGATCAGCCCCAGCATTTT.

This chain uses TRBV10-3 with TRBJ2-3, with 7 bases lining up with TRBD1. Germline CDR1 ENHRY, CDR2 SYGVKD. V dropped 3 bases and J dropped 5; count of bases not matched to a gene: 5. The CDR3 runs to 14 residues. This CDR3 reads CAISDLQGRDTQYF. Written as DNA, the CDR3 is TGTGCCATCAGTGATTTACAGGGGCGAGATACGCAGTATTTT.